Below are 6 T cell receptor beta chains sequenced from a single sample in a study of T cells after yellow fever vaccination. Using its own MiXCR run on the 5' RACE reads, TCRdb lists one record per CDR3 protein. The sample consists of around 27,000 distinct CDR3 sequences, roughly 4.5% of them appearing once. This specimen consisted of CD8+ T cells sorted from PBMCs, obtained 5 days after the yellow fever booster vaccination. The receptor source for this set is a man in his thirties or forties who received the YFV17D yellow fever vaccine.

This clonotype was recorded many times. CDR3 residues: CASSVSSGNEKLFF. Here the CDR3 DNA reads TGTGCCAGCAGCGTCTCTTCTGGTAATGAAAAACTGTTTTTT. The chain joins TRBV14 to TRBJ1-4, with D hard to call. Germline CDR1 is SGHDN and CDR2 is FVKESK. The CDR3 spans 14 residues. V was trimmed by 5 bases and J by 4 bases, leaving 11 bases between them.

This clonotype was counted ten times or more. The chain combines TRBV7-9 with TRBJ2-1; 9 bases match TRBD2. V gave up 4 bases and J gave up 5 bases; unmatched junction bases: 6. Per germline, CDR1 SEHNR and CDR2 FQNEAQ (reference sequence). The CDR3 length is 15 residues. CDR3 sequence: CASSYGLAFDNEQFF. The CDR3 coding sequence is TGTGCCAGCAGCTACGGACTAGCGTTCGACAATGAGCAGTTCTTC.

This clonotype was observed at least ten times. CDR3 in DNA: TGTGCCAGCAGTCGGTCTAGCGGGAGCCAGGAGCAGTACTTC. It translates to CASSRSSGSQEQYF. J is TRBJ2-7 and V is TRBV12-3 or TRBV12-4; TRBD2 matches 10 bases. Trimming cost V 5 bases and J 7 bases; bases outside gene matches: 8. The CDR3 has 14 amino acids.

Many counts were recorded for this clonotype. The gene calls are TRBV12-3 or TRBV12-4 and TRBJ2-3, with D unresolved. Trimming pared 7 bases from V and 4 bases from J, leaving 6 bases between. This CDR3 spans 11 amino acids. The CDR3 is CASTWADTQYF. CDR3 bases: TGTGCCAGCACCTGGGCAGATACGCAGTATTTT.

The chain links TRBV19 to TRBJ1-1; D uncertain. Germline CDR1 reads LNHDA; CDR2 reads SQIVND (reference sequence). Trimming stripped 0 bases from V and 0 bases from J, with 14 bases between. CDR3 length equals 17 residues. The CDR3 DNA is TGTGCCAGTAGTATAGACTTTGGAGGCACCTTGAACACTGAAGCTTTCTTT. As protein: CASSIDFGGTLNTEAFF.

The chain joins TRBV2 to TRBJ2-1, with D perhaps matching TRBD2 (5 bases). There are 18 residues in the CDR3. V shed 11 bases and J shed 8 bases, with 34 bases lying between them. CDR1 and CDR2 from the germline V gene are SNHLY and FYNNEI. The CDR3 here is CACCPPQASSHPDYEQFF. The DNA for the CDR3 is TGTGCCTGCTGTCCTCCTCAGGCTAGTTCGCACCCGGACTATGAGCAGTTCTTC.